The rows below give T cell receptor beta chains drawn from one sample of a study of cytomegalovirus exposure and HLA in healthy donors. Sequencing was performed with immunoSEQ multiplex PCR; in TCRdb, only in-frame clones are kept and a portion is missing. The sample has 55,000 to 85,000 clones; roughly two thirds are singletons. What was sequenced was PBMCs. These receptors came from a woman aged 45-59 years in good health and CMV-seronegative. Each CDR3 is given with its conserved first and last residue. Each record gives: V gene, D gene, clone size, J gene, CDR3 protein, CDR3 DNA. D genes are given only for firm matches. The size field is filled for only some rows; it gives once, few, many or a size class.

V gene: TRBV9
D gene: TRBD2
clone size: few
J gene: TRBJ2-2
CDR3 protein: CASTRGGLNTGELFF
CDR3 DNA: TGTGCCAGCACCCGGGGGGGATTGAACACCGGGGAGCTGTTTTTT

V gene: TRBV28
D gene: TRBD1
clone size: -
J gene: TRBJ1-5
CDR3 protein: CASSTGTGTQPQHF
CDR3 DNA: TGTGCCAGCAGCACCGGGACAGGGACTCAGCCCCAGCATTTT

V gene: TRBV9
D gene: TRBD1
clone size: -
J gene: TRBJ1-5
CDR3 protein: CASSLGTGGQPQHF
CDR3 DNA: TGTGCCAGCAGCCTTGGGACAGGTGGTCAGCCCCAGCATTTT

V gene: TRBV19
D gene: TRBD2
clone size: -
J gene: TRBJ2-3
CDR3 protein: CASSLAGGDTDTQYF
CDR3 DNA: TGTGCCAGTAGTTTAGCGGGAGGGGACACAGATACGCAGTATTTT

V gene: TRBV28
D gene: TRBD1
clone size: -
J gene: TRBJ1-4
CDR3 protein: CASIGDREATNEKLFF
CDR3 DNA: TGTGCCAGCATCGGGGACAGGGAGGCAACTAATGAAAAACTGTTTTTT

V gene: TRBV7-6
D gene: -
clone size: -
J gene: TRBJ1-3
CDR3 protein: CASSSDTSGNTIYF
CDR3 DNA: TGTGCCAGCAGCTCGGACACCTCTGGAAACACCATATATTTT

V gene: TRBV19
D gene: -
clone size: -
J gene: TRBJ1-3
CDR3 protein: CASSISAAGGNTIYF
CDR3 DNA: TGTGCCAGTAGTATATCGGCTGCGGGAGGAAACACCATATATTTT

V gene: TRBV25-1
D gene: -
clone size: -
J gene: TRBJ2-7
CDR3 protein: CASSEVGPRDYEQYF
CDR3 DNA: TGTGCCAGCAGTGAAGTAGGCCCCAGGGACTACGAGCAGTACTTC

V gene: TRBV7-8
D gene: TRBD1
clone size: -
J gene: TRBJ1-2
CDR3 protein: CASSLAGRQGARDYGYTF
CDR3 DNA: TGTGCCAGCAGCTTAGCGGGGCGGCAGGGGGCGCGAGATTATGGCTACACCTTC

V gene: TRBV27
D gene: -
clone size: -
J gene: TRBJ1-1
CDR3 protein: CASSFGPGRVVTEAFF
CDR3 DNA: TGTGCCAGCAGTTTCGGTCCGGGCAGGGTGGTCACTGAAGCTTTCTTT

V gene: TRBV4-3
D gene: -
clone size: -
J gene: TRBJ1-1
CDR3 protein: CASSQETLNTEAFF
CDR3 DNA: TGCGCCAGCAGCCAAGAGACACTGAACACTGAAGCTTTCTTT

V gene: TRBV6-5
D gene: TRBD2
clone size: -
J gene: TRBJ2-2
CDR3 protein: CASSPGLANTGELFF
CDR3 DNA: TGTGCCAGCAGCCCGGGACTAGCGAACACCGGGGAGCTGTTTTTT

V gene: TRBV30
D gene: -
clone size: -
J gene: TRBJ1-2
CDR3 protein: CAWSVGGQIYGYTF
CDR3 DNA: TGTGCCTGGAGTGTTGGGGGCCAAATTTATGGCTACACCTTC

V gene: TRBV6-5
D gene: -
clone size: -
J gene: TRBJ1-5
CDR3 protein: CASSLDRSSNQPQHF
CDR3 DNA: TGTGCCAGCAGTCTAGACAGGAGTAGCAATCAGCCCCAGCATTTT

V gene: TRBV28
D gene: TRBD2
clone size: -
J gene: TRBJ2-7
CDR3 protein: CASTSGSRGSSYEQYF
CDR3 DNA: TGTGCCAGCACTAGCGGGAGCCGGGGAAGCTCCTACGAGCAGTACTTC

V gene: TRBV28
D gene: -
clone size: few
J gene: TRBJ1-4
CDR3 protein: CASRGGNNEKLFF
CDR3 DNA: TGTGCCAGTCGCGGGGGAAATAATGAAAAACTGTTTTTT

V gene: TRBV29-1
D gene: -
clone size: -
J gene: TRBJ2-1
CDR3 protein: CSVGTSYNEQFF
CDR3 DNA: TGCAGCGTCGGGACATCTTACAATGAGCAGTTCTTC

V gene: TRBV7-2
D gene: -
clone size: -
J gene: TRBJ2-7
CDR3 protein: CASSLRGGDYEQYF
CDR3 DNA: TGTGCCAGCAGCTTAAGGGGCGGAGACTACGAGCAGTACTTC

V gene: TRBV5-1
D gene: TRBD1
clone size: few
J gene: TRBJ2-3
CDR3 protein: CASSLGQGMADTQYF
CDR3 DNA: TGCGCCAGCAGCTTGGGACAGGGGATGGCAGATACGCAGTATTTT

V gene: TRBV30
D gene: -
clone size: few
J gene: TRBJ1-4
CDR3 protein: CAWSQGSATNEKLFF
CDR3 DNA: TGTGCCTGGAGTCAGGGGAGTGCAACTAATGAAAAACTGTTTTTT

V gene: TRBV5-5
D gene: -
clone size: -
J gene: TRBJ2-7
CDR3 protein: CASSLAQVLSYEQYF
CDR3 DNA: TGTGCCAGCAGCTTGGCCCAGGTCCTCTCCTACGAGCAGTACTTC

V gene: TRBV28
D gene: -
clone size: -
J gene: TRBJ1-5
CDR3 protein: CASGGLGNQPQHF
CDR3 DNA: TGTGCCAGCGGAGGGCTGGGCAATCAGCCCCAGCATTTT

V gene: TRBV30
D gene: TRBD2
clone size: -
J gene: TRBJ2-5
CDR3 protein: CAWSGGGLESQETQYF
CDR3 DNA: TGTGCCTGGAGCGGGGGGGGTCTAGAGAGCCAAGAGACCCAGTACTTC

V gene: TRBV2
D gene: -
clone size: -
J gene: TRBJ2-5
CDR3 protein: CASETQGGVGETQYF
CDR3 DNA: TGTGCCTCTGAGACACAGGGAGGGGTAGGGGAGACCCAGTACTTC

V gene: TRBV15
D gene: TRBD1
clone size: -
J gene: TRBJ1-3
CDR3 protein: CATSSTGAGNTIYF
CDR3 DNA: TGTGCCACCAGCTCGACAGGGGCTGGAAACACCATATATTTT

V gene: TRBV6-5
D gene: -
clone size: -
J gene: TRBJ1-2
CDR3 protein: CASSYTGVDEGYTF
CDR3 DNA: TGTGCCAGCAGTTACACTGGAGTAGATGAAGGCTACACCTTC

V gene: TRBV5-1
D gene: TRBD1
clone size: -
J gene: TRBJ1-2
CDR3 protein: CASKWGTGVSGYTF
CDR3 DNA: TGCGCCAGCAAATGGGGGACAGGGGTGTCCGGCTACACCTTC

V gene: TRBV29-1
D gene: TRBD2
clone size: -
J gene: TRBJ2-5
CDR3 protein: CSVGFLRGNQYF
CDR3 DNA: TGCAGCGTTGGCTTCCTGCGGGGGAACCAGTACTTC

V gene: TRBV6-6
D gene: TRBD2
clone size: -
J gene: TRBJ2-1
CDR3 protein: CASSLSGIYTYNEQFF
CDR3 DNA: TGTGCCAGCAGCCTGAGCGGGATCTACACCTACAATGAGCAGTTCTTC

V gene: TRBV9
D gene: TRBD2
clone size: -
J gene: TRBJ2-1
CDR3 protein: CASITPSGRAFFYYNEQFF
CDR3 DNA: TGTGCCAGCATCACCCCTAGCGGGAGGGCCTTTTTCTACTACAATGAGCAGTTCTTC

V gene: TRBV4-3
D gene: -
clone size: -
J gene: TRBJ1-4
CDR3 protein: CASSQFRAGWGEKLFF
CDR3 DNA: TGCGCCAGCAGCCAATTTCGCGCAGGGTGGGGTGAAAAACTGTTTTTT

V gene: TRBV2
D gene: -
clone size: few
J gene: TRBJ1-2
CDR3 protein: CASSEAEGLGYTF
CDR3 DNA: TGTGCCAGCAGTGAAGCGGAGGGGCTGGGCTACACCTTC

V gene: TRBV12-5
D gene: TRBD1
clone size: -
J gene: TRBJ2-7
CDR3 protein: CASGRTGTGKPAQYF
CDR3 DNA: TGTGCTAGTGGTCGGACCGGGACAGGGAAACCCGCGCAGTACTTC

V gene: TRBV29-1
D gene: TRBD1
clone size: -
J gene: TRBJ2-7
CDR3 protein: CSHRTGKDEQYF
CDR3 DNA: TGCAGCCATCGGACAGGGAAAGACGAGCAGTACTTC

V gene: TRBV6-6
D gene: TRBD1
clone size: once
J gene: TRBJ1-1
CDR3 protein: CASSYTGEMNTEAFF
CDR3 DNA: TGTGCCAGCAGTTATACAGGGGAGATGAACACTGAAGCTTTCTTT

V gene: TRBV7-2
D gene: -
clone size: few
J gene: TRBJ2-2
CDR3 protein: CASSLRGGTGELFF
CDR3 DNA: TGTGCCAGCAGCTTAAGGGGCGGCACCGGGGAGCTGTTTTTT

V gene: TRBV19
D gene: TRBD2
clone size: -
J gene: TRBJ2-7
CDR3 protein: CASSINSYRLAGGAYEQYF
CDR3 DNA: TGTGCCAGTAGTATCAATAGTTACAGGCTAGCGGGAGGAGCCTACGAGCAGTACTTC